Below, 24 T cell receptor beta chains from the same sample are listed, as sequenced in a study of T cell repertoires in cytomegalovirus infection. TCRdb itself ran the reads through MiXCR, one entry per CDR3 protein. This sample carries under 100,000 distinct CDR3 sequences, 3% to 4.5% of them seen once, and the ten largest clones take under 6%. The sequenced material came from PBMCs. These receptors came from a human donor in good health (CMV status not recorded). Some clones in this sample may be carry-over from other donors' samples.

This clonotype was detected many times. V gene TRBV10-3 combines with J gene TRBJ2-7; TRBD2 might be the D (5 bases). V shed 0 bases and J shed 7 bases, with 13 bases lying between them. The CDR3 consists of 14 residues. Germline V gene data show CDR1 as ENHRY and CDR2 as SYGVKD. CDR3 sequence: CAISESTGTLEQYF. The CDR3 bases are TGTGCCATCAGTGAGTCGACGGGAACCTTGGAGCAGTACTTC.

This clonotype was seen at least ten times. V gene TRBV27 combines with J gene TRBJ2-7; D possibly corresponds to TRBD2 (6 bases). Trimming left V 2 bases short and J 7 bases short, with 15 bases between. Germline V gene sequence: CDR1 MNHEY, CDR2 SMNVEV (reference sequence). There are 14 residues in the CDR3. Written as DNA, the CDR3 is TGTGCCAGCAGTTTAAGGAGGGATCGGAATGAGCAGTACTTC. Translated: CASSLRRDRNEQYF.

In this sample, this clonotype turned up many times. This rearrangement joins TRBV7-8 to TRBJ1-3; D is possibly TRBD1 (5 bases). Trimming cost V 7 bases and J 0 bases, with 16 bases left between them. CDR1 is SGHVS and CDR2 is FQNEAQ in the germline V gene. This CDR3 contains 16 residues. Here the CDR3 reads CASTQSGGISGNTIYF. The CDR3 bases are TGTGCCAGCACGCAAAGTGGGGGGATCTCTGGAAACACCATATATTTT.

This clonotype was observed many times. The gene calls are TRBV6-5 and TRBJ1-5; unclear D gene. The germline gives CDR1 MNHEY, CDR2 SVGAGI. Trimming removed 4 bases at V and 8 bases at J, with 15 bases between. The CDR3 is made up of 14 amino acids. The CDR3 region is CASSLQAYTEPQHF. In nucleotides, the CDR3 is TGTGCCAGCAGTTTACAAGCGTATACAGAGCCCCAGCATTTT.

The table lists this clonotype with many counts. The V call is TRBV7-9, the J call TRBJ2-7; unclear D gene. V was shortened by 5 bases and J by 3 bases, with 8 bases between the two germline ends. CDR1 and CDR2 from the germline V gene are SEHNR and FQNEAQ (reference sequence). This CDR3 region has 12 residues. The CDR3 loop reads CASSEINYEQYF. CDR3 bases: TGTGCCAGCAGCGAAATCAACTACGAGCAGTACTTC.

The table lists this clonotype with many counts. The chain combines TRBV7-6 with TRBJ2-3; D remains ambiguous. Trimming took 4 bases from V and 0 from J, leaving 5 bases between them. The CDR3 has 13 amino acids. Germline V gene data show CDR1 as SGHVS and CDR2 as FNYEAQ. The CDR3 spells CASSSFSTDTQYF. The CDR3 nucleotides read TGTGCCAGCAGCTCATTTAGCACAGATACGCAGTATTTT. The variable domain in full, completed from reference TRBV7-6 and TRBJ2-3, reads GAGVSQSPRYKVTKRGQDVALRCDPISGHVSLYWYRQALGQGPEFLTYFNYEAQQDKSGLPNDRFSAERPEGSISTLTIQRTEQRDSAMYRCASSSFSTDTQYFGPGTRLTVL.

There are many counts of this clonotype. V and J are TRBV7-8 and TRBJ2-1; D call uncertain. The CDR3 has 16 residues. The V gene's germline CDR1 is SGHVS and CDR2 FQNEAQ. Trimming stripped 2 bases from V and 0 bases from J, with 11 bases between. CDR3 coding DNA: TGTGCCAGCAGCTTACTTAACTTACCCTCCTACAATGAGCAGTTCTTC. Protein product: CASSLLNLPSYNEQFF. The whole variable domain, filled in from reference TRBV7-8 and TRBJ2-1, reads GAGVSQSPRYKVAKRGQDVALRCDPISGHVSLFWYQQALGQGPEFLTYFQNEAQLDKSGLPSDRFFAERPEGSVSTLKIQRTQQEDSAVYLCASSLLNLPSYNEQFFGPGTRLTVL.

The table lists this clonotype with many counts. CDR3 in amino acids: CASSLNPGAGTEAFF. The CDR3 region has the DNA TGTGCCAGCAGTTTAAATCCAGGGGCCGGCACTGAAGCTTTCTTT. The chain carries TRBV12-3 or TRBV12-4 and TRBJ1-1, with D possibly being TRBD1 (6 bases). CDR3 size: 15 residues. Trimming left V 2 bases short and J 4 bases short, with 14 bases between.

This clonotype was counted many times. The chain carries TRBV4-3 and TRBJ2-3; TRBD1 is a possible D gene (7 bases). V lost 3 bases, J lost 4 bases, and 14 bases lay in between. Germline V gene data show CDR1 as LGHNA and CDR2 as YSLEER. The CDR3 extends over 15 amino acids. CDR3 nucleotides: TGCGCCAGCAGCCACATGACAGGGAGGTCAGATACGCAGTATTTT. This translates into CASSHMTGRSDTQYF.

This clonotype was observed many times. The CDR3 nucleotides are TGTGCCAGCAGCTTATCGAGAGATTCACCCCTCCACTTT. It translates to CASSLSRDSPLHF. The chain carries TRBV7-2 and TRBJ1-6; D is ambiguous. Per germline, CDR1 SGHTA and CDR2 FQGNSA. The V end was cut by 2 bases, the J end by 8 bases, with 7 bases between. The CDR3 consists of 13 residues.

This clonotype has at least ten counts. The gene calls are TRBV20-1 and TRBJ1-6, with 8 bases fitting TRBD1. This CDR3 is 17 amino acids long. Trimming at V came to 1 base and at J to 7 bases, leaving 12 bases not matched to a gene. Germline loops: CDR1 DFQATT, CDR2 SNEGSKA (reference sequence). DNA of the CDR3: TGCAGTGCTAGAGCCCAAGGACAGGGTATCCTGAATTCACCCCTCCACTTT. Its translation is CSARAQGQGILNSPLHF.

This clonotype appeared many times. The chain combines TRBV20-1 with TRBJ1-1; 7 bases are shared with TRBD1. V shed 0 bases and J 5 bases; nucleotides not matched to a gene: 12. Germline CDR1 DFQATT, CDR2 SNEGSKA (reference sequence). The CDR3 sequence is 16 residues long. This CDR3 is CSARDEGAIYGTEAFF. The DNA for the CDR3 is TGCAGTGCTAGAGACGAGGGGGCAATATATGGAACTGAAGCTTTCTTT.

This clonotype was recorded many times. The CDR3: CSARSLTEAFF. The CDR3 DNA follows: TGCAGTGCTAGGAGCCTCACTGAAGCTTTCTTT. This chain links TRBV20-1 with TRBJ1-1; D unresolved. Per germline, CDR1 DFQATT and CDR2 SNEGSKA (reference sequence). CDR3 length equals 11 residues. The germline V and J ends were trimmed by 3 bases and 4 bases, with 6 bases remaining between them.

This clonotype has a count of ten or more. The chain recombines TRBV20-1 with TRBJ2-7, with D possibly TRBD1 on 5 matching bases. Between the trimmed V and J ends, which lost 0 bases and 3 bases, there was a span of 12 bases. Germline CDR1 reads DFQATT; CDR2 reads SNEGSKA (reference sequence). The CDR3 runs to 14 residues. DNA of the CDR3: TGCAGTGCTAGAGATGTGGGGCGAGTCTACGAGCAGTACTTC. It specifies CSARDVGRVYEQYF.

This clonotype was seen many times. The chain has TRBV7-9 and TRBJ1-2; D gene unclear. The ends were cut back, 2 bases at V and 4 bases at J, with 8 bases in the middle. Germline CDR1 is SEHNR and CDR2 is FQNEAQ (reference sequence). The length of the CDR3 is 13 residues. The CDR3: CASSLRGSYGYTF. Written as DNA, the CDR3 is TGTGCCAGCAGCTTACGAGGGAGCTATGGCTACACCTTC.

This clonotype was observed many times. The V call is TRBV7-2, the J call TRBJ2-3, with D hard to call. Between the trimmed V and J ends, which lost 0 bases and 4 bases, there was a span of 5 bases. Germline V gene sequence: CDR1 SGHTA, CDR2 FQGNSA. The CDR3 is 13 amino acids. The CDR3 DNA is TGTGCCAGCAGCTTAGCCTTCGCAGATACGCAGTATTTT. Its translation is CASSLAFADTQYF.

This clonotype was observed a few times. The CDR3 loop is CASILGLTGELFF. CDR3 nucleotide sequence: TGTGCCAGTATCTTGGGACTCACCGGGGAGCTGTTTTTT. The gene calls are TRBV19 and TRBJ2-2; possibly TRBD2 for D (6 bases). Trimming left V 7 bases short and J 4 bases short, with 10 bases between. The CDR3 covers 13 residues. Germline assignment: CDR1 LNHDA and CDR2 SQIVND (reference sequence).

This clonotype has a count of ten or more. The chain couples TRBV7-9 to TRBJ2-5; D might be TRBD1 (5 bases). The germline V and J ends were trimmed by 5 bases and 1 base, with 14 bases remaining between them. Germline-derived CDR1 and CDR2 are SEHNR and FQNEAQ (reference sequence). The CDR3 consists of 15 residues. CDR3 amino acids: CASSPRDSGQETQYF. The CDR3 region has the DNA TGTGCCAGCAGCCCCCGCGACAGTGGCCAAGAGACCCAGTACTTC.

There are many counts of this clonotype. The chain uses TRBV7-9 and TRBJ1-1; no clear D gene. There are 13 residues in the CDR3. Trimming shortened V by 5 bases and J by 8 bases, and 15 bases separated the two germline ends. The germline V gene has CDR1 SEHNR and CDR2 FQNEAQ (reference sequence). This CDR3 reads CASSLNGPEEAFF. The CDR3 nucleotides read TGTGCCAGCAGCCTGAACGGGCCAGAGGAAGCTTTCTTT. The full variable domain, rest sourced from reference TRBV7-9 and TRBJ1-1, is DTGVSQNPRHKITKRGQNVTFRCDPISEHNRLYWYRQTLGQGPEFLTYFQNEAQLEKSRLLSDRFSAERPKGSFSTLEIQRTEQGDSAMYLCASSLNGPEEAFFGQGTRLTVV.

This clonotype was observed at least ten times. CDR3 DNA: TGTGCCAGCAGAAGGACAGGGCTAACCAGCTCTGGGGCCAACGTCCTGACTTTC. Translation: CASRRTGLTSSGANVLTF. The chain couples TRBV12-3 or TRBV12-4 to TRBJ2-6; 8 nucleotides line up with TRBD1. V lost 6 bases to trimming and J lost 0 bases; unmatched junction nucleotides: 10. CDR3 length equals 18 residues.

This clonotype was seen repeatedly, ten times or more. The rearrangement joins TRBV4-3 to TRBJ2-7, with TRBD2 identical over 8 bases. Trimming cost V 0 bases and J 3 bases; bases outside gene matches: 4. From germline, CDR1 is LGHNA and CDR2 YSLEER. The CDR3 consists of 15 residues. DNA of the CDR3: TGCGCCAGCAGCCAAGAACGACGGGGGGGCTACGAGCAGTACTTC. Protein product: CASSQERRGGYEQYF.

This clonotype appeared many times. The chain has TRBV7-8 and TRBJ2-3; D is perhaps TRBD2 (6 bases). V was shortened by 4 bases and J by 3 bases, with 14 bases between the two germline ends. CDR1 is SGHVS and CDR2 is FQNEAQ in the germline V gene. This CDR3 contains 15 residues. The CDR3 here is CASSSLAGSTDTQYF. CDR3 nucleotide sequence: TGTGCCAGCAGCTCCCTGGCGGGGTCGACAGATACGCAGTATTTT.

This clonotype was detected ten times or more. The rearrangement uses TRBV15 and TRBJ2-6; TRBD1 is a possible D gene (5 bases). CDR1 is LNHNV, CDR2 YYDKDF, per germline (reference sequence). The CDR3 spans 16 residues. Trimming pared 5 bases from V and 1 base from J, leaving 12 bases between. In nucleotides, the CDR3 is TGTGCCACCAGCGCAGGGTATCCTTCTGGGGCCAACGTCCTGACTTTC. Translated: CATSAGYPSGANVLTF.

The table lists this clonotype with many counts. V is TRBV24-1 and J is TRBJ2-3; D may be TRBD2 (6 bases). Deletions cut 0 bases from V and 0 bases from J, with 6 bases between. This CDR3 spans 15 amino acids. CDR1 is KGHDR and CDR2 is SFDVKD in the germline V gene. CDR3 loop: CATSDLGGSTDTQYF. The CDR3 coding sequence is TGTGCCACCAGTGATTTGGGGGGGAGCACAGATACGCAGTATTTT.